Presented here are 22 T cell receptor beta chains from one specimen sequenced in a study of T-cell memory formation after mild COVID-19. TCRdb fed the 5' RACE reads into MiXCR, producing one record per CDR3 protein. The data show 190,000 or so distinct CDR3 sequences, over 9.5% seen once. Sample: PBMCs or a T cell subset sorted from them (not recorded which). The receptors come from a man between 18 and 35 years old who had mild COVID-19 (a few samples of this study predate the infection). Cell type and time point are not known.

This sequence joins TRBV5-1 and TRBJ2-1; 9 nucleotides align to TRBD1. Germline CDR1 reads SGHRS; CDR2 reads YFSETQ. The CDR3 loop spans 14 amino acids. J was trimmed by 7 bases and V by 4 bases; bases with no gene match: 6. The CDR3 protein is CASSPGQGGNEQFF. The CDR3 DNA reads TGCGCCAGCAGCCCGGGACAGGGAGGGAATGAGCAGTTCTTC.

CDR3 nucleotides: TGCGCCAGCAGCTTCTCCGCCGCGAGCTCCTACGAGCAGTACTTC. This encodes CASSFSAASSYEQYF. The chain couples TRBV5-1 to TRBJ2-7; D is unresolved. Germline V gene sequence: CDR1 SGHRS, CDR2 YFSETQ. The CDR3 runs 15 residues. The V and J ends lost 2 bases and 0 bases respectively, with 12 bases between them.

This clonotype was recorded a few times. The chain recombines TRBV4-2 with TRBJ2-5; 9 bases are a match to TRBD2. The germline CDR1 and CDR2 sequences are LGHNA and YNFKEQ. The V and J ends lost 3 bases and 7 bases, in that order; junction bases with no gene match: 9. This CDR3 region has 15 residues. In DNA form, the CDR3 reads TGTGCCAGCAGCCAGGCCGGGACTAGCCGAGGGACCCAGTACTTC. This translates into CASSQAGTSRGTQYF.

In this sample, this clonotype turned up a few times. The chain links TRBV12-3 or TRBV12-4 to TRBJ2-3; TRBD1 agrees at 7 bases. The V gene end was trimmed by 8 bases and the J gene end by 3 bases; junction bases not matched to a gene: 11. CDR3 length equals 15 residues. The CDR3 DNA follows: TGTGCCAGCGATCTTTCGACAGGGCGGACAGATACGCAGTATTTT. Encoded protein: CASDLSTGRTDTQYF.

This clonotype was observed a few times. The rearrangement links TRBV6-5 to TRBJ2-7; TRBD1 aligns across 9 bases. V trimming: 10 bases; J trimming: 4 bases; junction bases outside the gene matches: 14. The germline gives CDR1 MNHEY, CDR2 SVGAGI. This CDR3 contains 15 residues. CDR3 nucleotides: TGTGCCACTACCCGGGGACAGGGAGTTTTATACGAGCAGTACTTC. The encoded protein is CATTRGQGVLYEQYF.

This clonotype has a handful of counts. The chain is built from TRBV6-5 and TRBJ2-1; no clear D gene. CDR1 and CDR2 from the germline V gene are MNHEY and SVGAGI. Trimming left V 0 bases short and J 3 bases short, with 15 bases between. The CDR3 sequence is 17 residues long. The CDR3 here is CASSYSRNSQGYNEQFF. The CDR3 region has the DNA TGTGCCAGCAGTTACTCCCGGAACAGCCAAGGCTACAATGAGCAGTTCTTC.

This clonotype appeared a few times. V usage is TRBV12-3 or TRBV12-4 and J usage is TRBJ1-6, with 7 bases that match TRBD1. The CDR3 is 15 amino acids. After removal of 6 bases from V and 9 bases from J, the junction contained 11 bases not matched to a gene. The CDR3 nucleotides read TGTGCCAGCAGCGATTTTCCAGGGGGAAGTTCACCCCTCCACTTT. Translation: CASSDFPGGSSPLHF.

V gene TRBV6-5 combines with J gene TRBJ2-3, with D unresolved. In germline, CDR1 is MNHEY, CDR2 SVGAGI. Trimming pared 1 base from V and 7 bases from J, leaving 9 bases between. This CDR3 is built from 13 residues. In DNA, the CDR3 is TGTGCCAGCAGTTACTACTCGACATATACGCAGTATTTT. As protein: CASSYYSTYTQYF.

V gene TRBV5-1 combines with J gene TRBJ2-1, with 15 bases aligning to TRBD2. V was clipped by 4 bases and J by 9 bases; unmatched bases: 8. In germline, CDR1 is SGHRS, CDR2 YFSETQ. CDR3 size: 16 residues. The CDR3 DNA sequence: TGCGCCAGCAGCCAAGGGACTAGCGGGGGGCGTAGTGAGCAGTTCTTC. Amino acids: CASSQGTSGGRSEQFF.

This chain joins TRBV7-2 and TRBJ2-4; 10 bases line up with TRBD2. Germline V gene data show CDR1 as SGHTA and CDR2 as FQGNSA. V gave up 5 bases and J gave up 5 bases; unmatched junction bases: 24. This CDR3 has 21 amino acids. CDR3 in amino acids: CASSTRINSGGIGRIENIQYF. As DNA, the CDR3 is TGTGCCAGCAGCACACGGATTAATAGCGGGGGGATCGGGAGGATAGAAAACATTCAGTACTTC.

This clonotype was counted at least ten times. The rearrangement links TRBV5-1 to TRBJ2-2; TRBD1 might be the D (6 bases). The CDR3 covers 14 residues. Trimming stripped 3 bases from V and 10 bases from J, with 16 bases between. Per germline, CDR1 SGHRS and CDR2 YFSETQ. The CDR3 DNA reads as TGCGCCAGCAGCTATGTTACAGGGCTTGTGGAGCTGTTTTTT. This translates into CASSYVTGLVELFF.

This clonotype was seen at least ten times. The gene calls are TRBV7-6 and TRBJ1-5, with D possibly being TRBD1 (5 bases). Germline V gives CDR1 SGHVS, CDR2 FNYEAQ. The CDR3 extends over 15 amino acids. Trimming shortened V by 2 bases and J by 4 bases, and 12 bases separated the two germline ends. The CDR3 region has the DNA TGTGCCAGCAGCTTACAGTCGGGGCTGAATCAGCCCCAGCATTTT. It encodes CASSLQSGLNQPQHF.

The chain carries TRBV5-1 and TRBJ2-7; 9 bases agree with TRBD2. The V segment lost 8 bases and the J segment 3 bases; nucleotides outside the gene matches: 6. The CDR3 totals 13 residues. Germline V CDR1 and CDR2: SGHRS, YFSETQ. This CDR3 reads CARRGLADYEQYF. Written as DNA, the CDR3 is TGCGCCAGGAGGGGACTAGCCGACTACGAGCAGTACTTC.

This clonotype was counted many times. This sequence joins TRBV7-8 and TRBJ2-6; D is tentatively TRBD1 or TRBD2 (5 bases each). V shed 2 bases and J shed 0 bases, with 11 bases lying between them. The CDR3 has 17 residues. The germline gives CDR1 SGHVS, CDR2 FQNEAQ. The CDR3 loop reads CASSLSSGTSGANVLTF. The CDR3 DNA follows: TGTGCCAGCAGCTTATCTTCAGGGACCTCTGGGGCCAACGTCCTGACTTTC. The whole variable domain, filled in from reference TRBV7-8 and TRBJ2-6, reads GAGVSQSPRYKVAKRGQDVALRCDPISGHVSLFWYQQALGQGPEFLTYFQNEAQLDKSGLPSDRFFAERPEGSVSTLKIQRTQQEDSAVYLCASSLSSGTSGANVLTFGAGSRLTVL.

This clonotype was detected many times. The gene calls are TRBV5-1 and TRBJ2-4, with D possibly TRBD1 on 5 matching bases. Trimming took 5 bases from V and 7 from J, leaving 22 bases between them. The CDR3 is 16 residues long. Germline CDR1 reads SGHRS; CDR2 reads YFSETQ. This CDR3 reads CASSVFLQAERNIQYF. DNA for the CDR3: TGCGCCAGCAGTGTGTTCTTACAGGCCGAAAGGAACATTCAGTACTTC.

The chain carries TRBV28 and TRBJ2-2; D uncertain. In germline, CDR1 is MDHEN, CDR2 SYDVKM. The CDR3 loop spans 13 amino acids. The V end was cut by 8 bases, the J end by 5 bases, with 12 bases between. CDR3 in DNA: TGTGCCAGCTCGAGTCCCCAGACCGGGGAGCTGTTTTTT. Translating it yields CASSSPQTGELFF.

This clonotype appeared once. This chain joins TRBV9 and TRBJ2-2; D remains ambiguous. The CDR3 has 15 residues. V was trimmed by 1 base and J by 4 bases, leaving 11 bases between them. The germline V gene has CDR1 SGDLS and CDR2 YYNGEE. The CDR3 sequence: CASSVSLSSTGELFF. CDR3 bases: TGTGCCAGCAGCGTATCCCTAAGTTCCACCGGGGAGCTGTTTTTT.

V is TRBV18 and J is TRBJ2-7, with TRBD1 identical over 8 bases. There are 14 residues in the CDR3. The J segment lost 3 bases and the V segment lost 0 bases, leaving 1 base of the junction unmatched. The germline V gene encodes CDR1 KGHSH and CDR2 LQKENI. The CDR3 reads CASSPPGQGYEQYF. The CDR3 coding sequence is TGTGCCAGCTCACCACCCGGACAGGGCTACGAGCAGTACTTC.

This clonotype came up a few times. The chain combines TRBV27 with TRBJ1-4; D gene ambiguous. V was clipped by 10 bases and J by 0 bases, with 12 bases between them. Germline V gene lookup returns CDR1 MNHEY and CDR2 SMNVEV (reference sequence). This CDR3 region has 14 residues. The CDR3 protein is CATRRASTNEKLFF. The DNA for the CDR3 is TGTGCCACCAGGCGGGCCTCAACTAATGAAAAACTGTTTTTT.

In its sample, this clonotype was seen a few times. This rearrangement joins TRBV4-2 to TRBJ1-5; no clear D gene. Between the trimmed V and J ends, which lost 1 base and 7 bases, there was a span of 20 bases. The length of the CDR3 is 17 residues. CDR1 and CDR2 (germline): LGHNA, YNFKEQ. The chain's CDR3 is CASSQGQTGGSQQPQHF. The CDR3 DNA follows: TGTGCCAGCAGCCAAGGCCAAACCGGCGGGTCTCAACAGCCCCAGCATTTT.

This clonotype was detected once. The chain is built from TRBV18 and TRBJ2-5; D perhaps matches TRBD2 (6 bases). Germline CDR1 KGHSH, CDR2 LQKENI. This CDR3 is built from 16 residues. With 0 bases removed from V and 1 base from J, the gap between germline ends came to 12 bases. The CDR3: CASSPPGGWVQETQYF. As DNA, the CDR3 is TGTGCCAGCTCACCACCGGGGGGATGGGTCCAAGAGACCCAGTACTTC.

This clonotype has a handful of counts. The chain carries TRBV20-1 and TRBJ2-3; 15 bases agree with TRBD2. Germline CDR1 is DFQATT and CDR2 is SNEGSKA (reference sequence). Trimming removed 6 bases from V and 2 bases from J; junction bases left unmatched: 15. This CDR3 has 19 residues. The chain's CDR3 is CSANRGTSGGTSLTDTQYF. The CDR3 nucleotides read TGCAGTGCAAACCGCGGGACTAGCGGGGGGACCTCTCTCACAGATACGCAGTATTTT.